Following are 14 T cell receptor beta chains from one sample sequenced in a study of Ad26.COV2.S vaccination and SARS-CoV-2 variants (dated by TCRdb to the early 2020s). The treatment or condition label here, explained by the study, means: roughly 20 received Ad26.COV2.S at low or high dose, single or two shots; about 5 received placebo; per-sample allocation not given. Repertoires of vaccine and placebo recipients were sequenced from samples taken on day 63 after the first injection. Library generation was performed with the immunoSEQ multiplex PCR assay. The immuneACCESS repertoire file appears here via TCRdb, limited to in-frame rearrangements. These files lack a portion of the clones; in checked studies, under half of the deficit traces to unresolved V genes, and the cause of the others is not known. Within this sample are 400,000 to 500,000 clones, with 89% of them counted one time only. Over 2% of the sample goes to the ten largest clones.

The material was peripheral blood, obtained in a trial of Ad26.COV2.S vaccine versus placebo. Receptors originate from a person between 18 and 65 years old who received the Ad26.COV2.S COVID-19 vaccine or a placebo.

The gene calls are TRBV4-2 and TRBJ2-3, with 8 bases identical to TRBD2. From germline, CDR1 is LGHNA and CDR2 YNFKEQ. There are 21 residues in the CDR3. V was clipped by 4 bases and J by 3 bases; unmatched bases: 24. The CDR3 bases are TGTGCCAGCAGCCGCCGAGGGCGGCTAGCGGGTTCGTTTGGAGGTACAGATACGCAGTATTTT. This codes for CASSRRGRLAGSFGGTDTQYF.

V and J are TRBV2 and TRBJ1-2; the D is unclear. CDR1 is SNHLY and CDR2 is FYNNEI in the germline V gene. V lost 5 bases, J lost 0 bases, and 7 bases lay in between. This CDR3 is built from 13 residues. The CDR3 sequence is CASSSAANYGYTF. The CDR3 nucleotides are TGTGCCAGCAGTTCGGCAGCTAACTATGGCTACACCTTC.

V gene TRBV4-3 combines with J gene TRBJ2-7; 7 bases align to TRBD2. The V segment lost 4 bases and the J segment 3 bases; nucleotides outside the gene matches: 3. CDR1 LGHNA and CDR2 YSLEER come from the germline V gene. The CDR3 length is 13 residues. CDR3 nucleotides: TGCGCCAGCAGCCGACTAGCAGGCTACGAGCAGTACTTC. Translation: CASSRLAGYEQYF.

Here the CDR3 DNA reads TGTGCCAGCAGCGACCGAGCGGGAGGGTACGAGCAGTACGTC. It encodes CASSDRAGGYEQYV. The gene calls are TRBV5-4 and TRBJ2-7; 10 bases align to TRBD2. The CDR3 runs 14 residues. V shed 4 bases, J shed 4 bases, and the junction held 5 bases outside the gene matches. From germline, CDR1 is SGHNT and CDR2 YYREEE (reference sequence).

This chain's CDR3 is CASSSADVTRRGYTF. CDR3 in DNA: TGCGCCAGCAGCTCAGCCGACGTAACCCGGCGGGGCTACACCTTC. V gene TRBV5-1 combines with J gene TRBJ1-2; no clear D. V lost 3 bases to trimming and J lost 8 bases, with 20 bases between them. This CDR3 has 15 amino acids. The germline V gene has CDR1 SGHRS and CDR2 YFSETQ.

This sequence joins TRBV6-2 or TRBV6-3 and TRBJ2-1; 8 positions agree with TRBD2. The length of the CDR3 is 18 residues. V trimming: 0 bases; J trimming: 2 bases; junction bases outside the gene matches: 9. Germline CDR1 MNHEY, CDR2 SVGEGT. The CDR3 reads CASSYSSTSGKAYNEQFF. Written as DNA, the CDR3 is TGTGCCAGCAGTTACTCCTCAACTAGCGGTAAAGCCTACAATGAGCAGTTCTTC.

V is TRBV6-5 and J is TRBJ1-4; a possible D gene is TRBD1 (5 bases). The CDR3 runs 15 residues. With 3 bases removed from V and 8 bases from J, the gap between germline ends came to 16 bases. CDR1 is MNHEY, CDR2 SVGAGI, per germline. CDR3: CASSYAGTPGEKLFF. DNA of the CDR3: TGTGCCAGCAGTTATGCCGGGACTCCAGGGGAAAAACTGTTTTTT.

The chain couples TRBV5-1 to TRBJ2-7, with D possibly matching TRBD2 (6 bases). Per the germline V gene, CDR1 is SGHRS and CDR2 is YFSETQ. The CDR3 length is 14 residues. V shed 0 bases and J shed 5 bases, with 12 bases lying between them. As DNA, the CDR3 is TGCGCCAGCAGCTTGGCGGTTTCGGGGGACGAGCAGTACTTC. This gives the protein CASSLAVSGDEQYF.

The CDR3 DNA reads as TGTGCCAGCAGCTGGGATACGGGGTCGGCGGAGCAGTACTTC. It translates to CASSWDTGSAEQYF. The chain joins TRBV27 to TRBJ2-7; possible D gene TRBD2, 5 bases. CDR1 MNHEY and CDR2 SMNVEV come from the germline V gene (reference sequence). The CDR3 runs 14 residues. Trimming removed 6 bases from V and 7 bases from J, with 19 bases in between.

This clone was counted once. This rearrangement joins TRBV6-2 or TRBV6-3 to TRBJ2-3; TRBD2 agrees at 9 bases. The CDR3 length is 17 residues. Germline CDR1 and CDR2: MNHEY and SVGEGT. The V gene end was trimmed by 5 bases and the J gene end by 5 bases; junction bases not matched to a gene: 14. Here the CDR3 reads CASSTAGGRGGQDTQYF. DNA of the CDR3: TGTGCCAGCAGTACTGCCGGAGGGCGGGGGGGCCAAGATACGCAGTATTTT.

V and J are TRBV28 and TRBJ1-5; possibly TRBD1 for D (6 bases). The CDR3 covers 14 residues. The germline CDR1 and CDR2 sequences are MDHEN and SYDVKM. The V end was cut by 0 bases, the J end by 9 bases, with 12 bases between. The CDR3 nucleotides are TGTGCCAGCAGTTTATGGGGGGGCATGGGGCCCCAGCATTTT. Protein product: CASSLWGGMGPQHF.

The rearrangement uses TRBV2 and TRBJ1-2; D not certain. This CDR3 is 15 amino acids long. CDR1 and CDR2 (germline): SNHLY, FYNNEI. V lost 7 bases to trimming and J lost 7 bases, with 22 bases between them. The CDR3 protein is CASIRQLEYLGGYTF. DNA for the CDR3: TGTGCCAGCATACGTCAACTGGAGTATTTGGGTGGCTACACCTTC.

The V call is TRBV5-4, the J call TRBJ2-3; TRBD1 is a possible D gene (6 bases). V was shortened by 6 bases and J by 3 bases, with 20 bases between the two germline ends. The CDR3 length is 16 residues. CDR1 is SGHNT and CDR2 is YYREEE in the germline V gene (reference sequence). The CDR3 loop reads CASNPSRTGSTDTQYF. CDR3 DNA: TGTGCCAGCAACCCTAGCCGAACAGGGTCAACAGATACGCAGTATTTT.

This chain joins TRBV11-3 and TRBJ2-3; D is unclear. V was clipped by 3 bases and J by 6 bases, with 10 bases between them. The CDR3 contains 13 residues. Germline V gene lookup returns CDR1 SGHNT and CDR2 YENEEA. CDR3 loop: CASSFTVGDTQYF. The CDR3 DNA reads TGTGCCAGCAGCTTCACCGTGGGTGATACGCAGTATTTT.